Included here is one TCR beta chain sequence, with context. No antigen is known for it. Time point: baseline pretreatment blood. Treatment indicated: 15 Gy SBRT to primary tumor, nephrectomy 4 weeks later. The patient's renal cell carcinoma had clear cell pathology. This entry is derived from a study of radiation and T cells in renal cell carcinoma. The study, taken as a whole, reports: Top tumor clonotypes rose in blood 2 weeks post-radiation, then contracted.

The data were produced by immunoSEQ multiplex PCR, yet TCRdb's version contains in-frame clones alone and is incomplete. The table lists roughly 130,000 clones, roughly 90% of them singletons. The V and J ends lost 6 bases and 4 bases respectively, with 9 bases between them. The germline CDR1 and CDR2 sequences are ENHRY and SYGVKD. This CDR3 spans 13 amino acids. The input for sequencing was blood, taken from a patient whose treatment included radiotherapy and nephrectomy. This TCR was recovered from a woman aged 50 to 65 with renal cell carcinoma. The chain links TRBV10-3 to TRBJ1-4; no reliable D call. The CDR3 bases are TGTGCCATCAGGGGAGGATTTAATGAAAAACTGTTTTTT. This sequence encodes CAIRGGFNEKLFF.